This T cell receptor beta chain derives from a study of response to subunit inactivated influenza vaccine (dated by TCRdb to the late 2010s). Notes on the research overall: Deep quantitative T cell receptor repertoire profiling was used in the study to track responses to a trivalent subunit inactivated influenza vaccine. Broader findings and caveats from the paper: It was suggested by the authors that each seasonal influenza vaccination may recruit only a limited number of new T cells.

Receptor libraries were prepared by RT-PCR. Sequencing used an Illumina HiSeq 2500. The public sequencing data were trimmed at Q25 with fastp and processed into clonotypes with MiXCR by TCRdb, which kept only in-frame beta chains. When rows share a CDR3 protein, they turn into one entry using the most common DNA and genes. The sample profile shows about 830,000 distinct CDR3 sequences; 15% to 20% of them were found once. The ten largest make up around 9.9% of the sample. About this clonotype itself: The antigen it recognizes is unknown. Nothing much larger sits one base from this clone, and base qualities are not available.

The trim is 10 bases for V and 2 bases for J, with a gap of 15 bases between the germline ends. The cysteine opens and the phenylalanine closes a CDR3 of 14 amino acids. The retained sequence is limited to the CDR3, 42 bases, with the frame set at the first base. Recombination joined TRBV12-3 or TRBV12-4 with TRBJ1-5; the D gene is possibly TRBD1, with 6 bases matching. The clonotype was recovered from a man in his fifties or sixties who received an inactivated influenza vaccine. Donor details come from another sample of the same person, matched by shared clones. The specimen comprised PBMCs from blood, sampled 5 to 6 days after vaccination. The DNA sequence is TGTGCCACACGTAGGGGGGAAGGCAATCAGCCCCAGCATTTT. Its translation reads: CATRRGEGNQPQHF.